This T cell receptor beta chain was sequenced in a study of radiotherapy plus CTLA-4 blockade in lung cancer. About the study: Objective responses were recorded in 15% to 20% of patients, with disease control recorded in approximately 32%.

Study findings and constraints: How blood T cell clones changed early, along with interferon-beta, reportedly forecast response best. Following radiotherapy plus ipilimumab, tumor-derived TCR clones expanded in the blood.

The CDR3 is 17 residues long. In germline, CDR1 is LNHDA, CDR2 SQIVND (reference sequence). Trimming cost V 4 bases and J 1 base, with 17 bases left between them. Repertoires were generated with immunoSEQ multiplex PCR, while TCRdb's copy carries only in-frame clones and drops some. Among tens of thousands of clones, about 87% were seen once, and the ten largest hold approximately 15%. It was focal radiation plus CTLA-4 blockade with ipilimumab that patients with chemo-refractory metastatic non-small-cell lung cancer received. In this sample, this clone turned up once. The target antigen is unknown. The V gene is TRBV19, the J gene TRBJ1-3, with TRBD1 as a possible D gene (6 bases). The TCR sequence derives from a human donor with non-small cell lung cancer that progressed on radiotherapy plus ipilimumab. The source was peripheral blood, collected from a patient treated with radiotherapy plus ipilimumab. CDR3 in amino acids: CASSNRPTGKSGNTIYF. The CDR3 bases are TGTGCCAGTAGTAATAGACCGACAGGCAAGTCTGGAAACACCATATATTTT.